This T cell receptor beta chain is drawn from a study of T cell repertoires in cytomegalovirus infection. This clonotype was counted at least ten times. Germline CDR1 reads ENHRY; CDR2 reads SYGVKD. Trimming cost V 3 bases and J 7 bases; bases outside gene matches: 4. The CDR3 has 13 residues. TCRdb processed the reads anew with MiXCR; each CDR3 protein has one entry. The profile covers under 250,000 distinct CDR3 sequences, with roughly 6.5% appearing a single time and 5.5% to 6.5% taken by the ten largest. The chain recombines TRBV10-3 with TRBJ1-1; 8 nucleotides agree with TRBD1. The source material was PBMCs. This clonotype was obtained from a human donor in good health (CMV status not recorded). Some clones in this sample may be carry-over from other donors' samples. The CDR3 bases are TGTGCCATCAGTGAAAACAGGGGGGTTGAAGCTTTCTTT. Translating gives CAISENRGVEAFF.